The 20 T cell receptor beta chains reported below all come from one sample, sequenced in a study of identical twins. TCRdb re-derived calls from the 5' RACE reads in MiXCR, one entry per CDR3 protein. The sample includes around 670,000 distinct CDR3 sequences, over 5% of them seen just once. The sample was naive T cells sorted from blood. These receptors came from a man younger than 30 in good health.

This clonotype showed up many times. The genes are TRBV12-3 or TRBV12-4 and TRBJ2-3, with TRBD1 as a possible D gene (6 bases). The ends were cut back, 5 bases at V and 0 bases at J, with 12 bases in the middle. CDR3 length: 15 amino acids. The CDR3: CASSPGEGSTDTQYF. For the CDR3, the DNA is TGTGCCAGCAGTCCAGGGGAAGGGAGCACAGATACGCAGTATTTT.

This clonotype was observed at least ten times. The V and J genes are TRBV10-3 and TRBJ1-2, with 7 bases that match TRBD1. This CDR3 contains 14 residues. Per germline, CDR1 ENHRY and CDR2 SYGVKD. The ends lost 5 bases at V and 4 bases at J; junction bases unmatched: 7. This chain's CDR3 is CAISPRQGPYGYTF. The CDR3 DNA follows: TGTGCCATCAGTCCCCGACAGGGCCCCTATGGCTACACCTTC.

This clonotype was picked up many times. The rearrangement uses TRBV11-2 and TRBJ2-3, with 12 bases aligning to TRBD2. The trim removed 7 bases at V and 4 bases at J, leaving 6 bases unmatched. The length of the CDR3 is 15 residues. CDR1 is SGHAT, CDR2 FQNNGV, per germline. The CDR3 nucleotides are TGTGCCAGCATCCTAGCGGGAGGGTTGCCAGATACGCAGTATTTT. Residues: CASILAGGLPDTQYF. The whole variable domain, remainder taken from reference TRBV11-2 and TRBJ2-3, is EAGVAQSPRYKIIEKRQSVAFWCNPISGHATLYWYQQILGQGPKLLIQFQNNGVVDDSQLPKDRFSAERLKGVDSTLKIQPAKLEDSAVYLCASILAGGLPDTQYFGPGTRLTVL.

The chain joins TRBV30 to TRBJ1-5; D unclear. V was shortened by 0 bases and J by 0 bases, with 9 bases between the two germline ends. Looked up from germline, CDR1 is GTSNPN and CDR2 is SVGIG (reference sequence). This CDR3 region has 15 residues. CDR3 sequence reads: CAWSVGQYSNQPQHF. Written as DNA, the CDR3 is TGTGCCTGGAGTGTTGGTCAGTATAGCAATCAGCCCCAGCATTTT.

This clonotype was observed at least ten times. The rearrangement links TRBV7-2 to TRBJ2-5; D perhaps matches TRBD2 (6 bases). Per the germline V gene, CDR1 is SGHTA and CDR2 is FQGNSA. This CDR3 is built from 14 residues. V was shortened by 5 bases and J by 7 bases, with 17 bases between the two germline ends. The CDR3 loop reads CASSPADYSRTQYF. Here the CDR3 DNA reads TGTGCCAGCAGCCCAGCGGACTACTCCAGGACCCAGTACTTC.

At least ten counts were recorded for this clonotype. This chain links TRBV11-2 with TRBJ2-1; maybe TRBD2 (6 bases). V lost 3 bases to trimming and J lost 9 bases, with 15 bases between them. This CDR3 comprises 14 residues. Germline V gives CDR1 SGHAT, CDR2 FQNNGV. CDR3 protein: CASSFRRERLEQFF. CDR3 DNA: TGTGCCAGCAGCTTTCGCCGGGAGAGGCTTGAGCAGTTCTTC.

The sample holds a few counts of this clonotype. The chain links TRBV7-9 to TRBJ2-5; D is undetermined. The V gene lost 1 base and the J gene lost 1 base, with 10 bases spanning the gap. Germline CDR1 reads SEHNR; CDR2 reads FQNEAQ (reference sequence). This CDR3 has 15 amino acids. CDR3 DNA sequence: TGTGCCAGCAGCTTAGGGGTAGTGTTCCAAGAGACCCAGTACTTC. Translating it yields CASSLGVVFQETQYF.

The CDR3 DNA reads as TGTGCCAGTACCCGGACAGGGGCCGGTCGTGAAAAACTGTTTTTT. This gives the protein CASTRTGAGREKLFF. The gene calls are TRBV19 and TRBJ1-4; 9 bases map to TRBD1. The CDR3 is made up of 15 amino acids. Per the germline V gene, CDR1 is LNHDA and CDR2 is SQIVND (reference sequence). The V and J ends lost 7 bases and 7 bases, in that order; junction bases with no gene match: 10.

The table lists this clonotype with a few counts. The chain combines TRBV6-5 with TRBJ2-7; D uncertain. Trimming removed 7 bases from V and 2 bases from J, with 12 bases in between. This CDR3 has 13 amino acids. The germline gives CDR1 MNHEY, CDR2 SVGAGI. The CDR3 bases are TGTGCCAGCATTAGTAGAAGTCCCTACGAGCAGTACGTC. This sequence encodes CASISRSPYEQYV.

The rearrangement links TRBV6-2 or TRBV6-3 to TRBJ1-6, with D possibly matching TRBD1 (6 bases). CDR3 size: 18 residues. Germline CDR1 MNHEY, CDR2 SVGEGT. Between the trimmed V and J ends, which lost 6 bases and 0 bases, there was a span of 18 bases. The CDR3 sequence: CASSYPPGQSSYNSPLHF. CDR3 DNA sequence: TGTGCCAGCAGCTATCCGCCGGGACAAAGCTCCTATAATTCACCCCTCCACTTT.

The chain uses TRBV4-3 and TRBJ2-3, with 9 positions matching TRBD2. V lost 5 bases, J lost 7 bases, and 13 bases stayed unmatched. The CDR3 length is 16 residues. The V gene's germline CDR1 is LGHNA and CDR2 YSLEER. Written as DNA, the CDR3 is TGCGCCAGCAGCTCGCAAGCGGGAGGCCCCATACATACGCAGTATTTT. This codes for CASSSQAGGPIHTQYF.

V is TRBV28 and J is TRBJ2-4; TRBD1 matches at 8 bases. Germline CDR1 is MDHEN and CDR2 is SYDVKM. With 4 bases clipped from V and 6 bases from J, the junction kept 8 bases outside the gene matches. This CDR3 contains 15 residues. The CDR3 sequence is CASSSSDRVGNIQYF. Written as DNA, the CDR3 is TGTGCCAGCAGTTCCTCGGACAGGGTGGGAAACATTCAGTACTTC.

Ten or more counts support this clonotype. The chain links TRBV29-1 to TRBJ2-1, with TRBD1 matching over 8 bases. This CDR3 comprises 13 residues. CDR1 is SQVTM and CDR2 is ANQGSEA in the germline V gene. J gave up 7 bases and V 6 bases, and 8 bases lay outside the gene matches. CDR3 DNA: TGCAGCGTAAGAACACAGGGGGAGAATGAGCAGTTCTTC. Encoded protein: CSVRTQGENEQFF.

This clonotype was found many times. V gene TRBV12-3 or TRBV12-4 combines with J gene TRBJ2-1; D is unclear. V was clipped by 1 base and J by 8 bases, with 6 bases between them. The CDR3 has 12 amino acids. CDR3 region: CASSLDIHEQFF. The DNA for the CDR3 is TGTGCCAGCAGTTTAGACATCCATGAGCAGTTCTTC.

The sample holds many counts of this clonotype. The CDR3 sequence: CASSTDRVYGYTF. In DNA, the CDR3 is TGTGCCAGCAGTACGGACAGGGTCTATGGCTACACCTTC. The J gene is TRBJ1-2, the V gene TRBV12-3 or TRBV12-4; 8 positions match TRBD1. CDR3 length: 13 residues. V lost 5 bases to trimming and J lost 4 bases; unmatched junction nucleotides: 3.

V gene TRBV5-6 combines with J gene TRBJ1-2; perhaps TRBD1 as D (5 bases). The length of the CDR3 is 15 residues. V was clipped by 1 base and J by 0 bases, with 10 bases between them. Germline loops: CDR1 SGHDT, CDR2 YYEEEE. In DNA, the CDR3 is TGTGCCAGCAGCTTGCGGACACCAGCTAACTATGGCTACACCTTC. Protein sequence: CASSLRTPANYGYTF.

This clonotype occurred a few times. The chain recombines TRBV10-1 with TRBJ2-7, with D possibly matching TRBD2 (5 bases). The V gene lost 3 bases and the J gene lost 0 bases, with 9 bases spanning the gap. Germline V gene lookup returns CDR1 WNHNN and CDR2 SYGVQD (reference sequence). CDR3 size: 14 residues. CDR3 in amino acids: CASSEKDFSYEQYV. The CDR3 DNA is TGCGCCAGCAGTGAAAAGGACTTCTCCTACGAGCAGTACGTC.

This clonotype has at least ten counts. The J gene is TRBJ1-5, the V gene TRBV12-3 or TRBV12-4; tentatively, D is TRBD1 (6 bases). CDR3 length equals 15 residues. The V end lost 6 bases, the J end lost 1 base, and 13 bases lay between the germline ends. The CDR3 reads CASRMGALSNQPQHF. The CDR3 region has the DNA TGTGCCAGCAGGATGGGGGCCTTAAGCAATCAGCCCCAGCATTTT.

Only a few counts were recorded for this clonotype. The chain carries TRBV11-2 and TRBJ2-7, with D possibly matching TRBD1 (5 bases). Per germline, CDR1 SGHAT and CDR2 FQNNGV. This CDR3 contains 14 residues. The V gene lost 5 bases and the J gene lost 2 bases, with 13 bases spanning the gap. The CDR3 loop reads CASSHPPTAYEQYV. DNA of the CDR3: TGTGCCAGCAGCCACCCTCCGACAGCCTACGAGCAGTACGTC.

This clonotype was recorded many times. CDR3 sequence reads: CATSRTGSDTQYF. The DNA of the CDR3 is TGTGCCACCAGCAGGACAGGGTCAGATACGCAGTATTTT. This chain links TRBV15 with TRBJ2-3; 7 bases match TRBD1. V was pared by 3 bases and J by 4 bases, with 1 base of the junction left unmatched. CDR1 and CDR2 from the germline V gene are LNHNV and YYDKDF (reference sequence). The CDR3 is 13 residues long.